This note documents a single T cell receptor beta chain sequence. Its antigen is undetermined. These donors were members of the 120-subject validation cohort, a group separate from the approximately 700-subject first cohort. The source of the sample is a study of cytomegalovirus exposure and HLA in healthy donors. General study results and limits: The study listed roughly 160 cytomegalovirus-associated TCR beta chains. That first-cohort TCR clusters tended to co-occur in the roughly 130 validation repertoires was found in a later analysis. Specificity of a few CMV-associated chains for CMV antigens was verified in vitro.

The CDR3 consists of 16 residues. In germline, CDR1 is SGHTA, CDR2 FQGNSA. The J segment lost 1 base and the V segment lost 1 base, leaving 3 bases of the junction unmatched. Sequencing was performed with immunoSEQ multiplex PCR; in TCRdb, only in-frame clones are kept and a portion is missing. The sample includes tens of thousands of clones, about 94% of them seen just once. The TCR comes from a young man in good health and CMV-seropositive. The sample consisted of PBMCs. The chain is built from TRBV7-2 and TRBJ2-7; 11 bases agree with TRBD2. CDR3 sequence: CASSLEGTSGSYEQYF. CDR3 nucleotide sequence: TGTGCCAGCAGCTTAGAGGGGACTAGCGGATCCTACGAGCAGTACTTC.